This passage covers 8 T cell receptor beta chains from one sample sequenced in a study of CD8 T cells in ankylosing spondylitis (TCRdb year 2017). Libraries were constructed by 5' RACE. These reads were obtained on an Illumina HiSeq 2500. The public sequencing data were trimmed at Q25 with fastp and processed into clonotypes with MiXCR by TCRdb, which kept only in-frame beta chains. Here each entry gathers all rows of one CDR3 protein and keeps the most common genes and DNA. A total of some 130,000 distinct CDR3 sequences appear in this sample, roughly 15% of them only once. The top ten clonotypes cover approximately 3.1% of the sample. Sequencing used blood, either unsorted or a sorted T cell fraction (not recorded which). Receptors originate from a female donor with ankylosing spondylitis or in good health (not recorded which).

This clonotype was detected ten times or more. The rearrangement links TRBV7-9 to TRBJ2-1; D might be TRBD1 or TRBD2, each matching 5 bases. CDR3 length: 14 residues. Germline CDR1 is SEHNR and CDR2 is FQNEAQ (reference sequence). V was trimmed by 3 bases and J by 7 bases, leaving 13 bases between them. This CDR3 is CASSFHRGLNEQFF. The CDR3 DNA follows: TGTGCCAGCAGCTTCCACCGGGGCTTGAATGAGCAGTTCTTC.

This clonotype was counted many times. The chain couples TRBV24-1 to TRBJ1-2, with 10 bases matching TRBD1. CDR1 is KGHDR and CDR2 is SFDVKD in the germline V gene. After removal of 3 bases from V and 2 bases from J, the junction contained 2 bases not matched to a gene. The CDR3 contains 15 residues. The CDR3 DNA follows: TGTGCCACCAGTGATCGGACAGGGGGAAACTATGGCTACACCTTC. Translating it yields CATSDRTGGNYGYTF.

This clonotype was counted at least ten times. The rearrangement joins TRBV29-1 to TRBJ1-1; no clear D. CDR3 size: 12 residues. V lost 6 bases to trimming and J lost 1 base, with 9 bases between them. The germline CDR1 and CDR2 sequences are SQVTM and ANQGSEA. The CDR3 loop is CSVRDGNTEAFF. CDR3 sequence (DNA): TGCAGCGTACGAGACGGGAACACTGAAGCTTTCTTT.

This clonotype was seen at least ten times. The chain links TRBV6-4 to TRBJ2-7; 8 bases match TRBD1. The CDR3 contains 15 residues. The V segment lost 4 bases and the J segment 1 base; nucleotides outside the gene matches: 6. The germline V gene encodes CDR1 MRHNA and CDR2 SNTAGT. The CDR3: CASSADRGPSYEQYF. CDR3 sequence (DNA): TGTGCCAGCAGTGCCGACAGGGGCCCGTCCTACGAGCAGTACTTC.

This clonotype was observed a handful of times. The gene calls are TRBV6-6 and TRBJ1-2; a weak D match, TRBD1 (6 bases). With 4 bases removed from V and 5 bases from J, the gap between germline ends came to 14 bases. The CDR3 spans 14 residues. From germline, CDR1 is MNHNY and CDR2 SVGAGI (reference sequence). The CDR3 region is CASSSQGRGYGYTF. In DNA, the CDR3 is TGTGCCAGCAGTTCACAGGGTAGGGGGTATGGCTACACCTTC.

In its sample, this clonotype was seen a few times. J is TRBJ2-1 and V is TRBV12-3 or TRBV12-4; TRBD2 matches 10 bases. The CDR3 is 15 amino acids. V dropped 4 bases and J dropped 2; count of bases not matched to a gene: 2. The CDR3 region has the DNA TGTGCCAGCAGTTCTCTAGCGGGAGCCTACAATGAGCAGTTCTTC. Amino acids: CASSSLAGAYNEQFF.

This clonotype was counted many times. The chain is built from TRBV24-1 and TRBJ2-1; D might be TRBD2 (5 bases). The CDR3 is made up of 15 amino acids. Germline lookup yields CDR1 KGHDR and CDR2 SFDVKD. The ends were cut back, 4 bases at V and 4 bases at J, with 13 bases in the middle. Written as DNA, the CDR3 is TGTGCCACCAGTGAGGCCGGACTTACGTACAATGAGCAGTTCTTC. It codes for CATSEAGLTYNEQFF.

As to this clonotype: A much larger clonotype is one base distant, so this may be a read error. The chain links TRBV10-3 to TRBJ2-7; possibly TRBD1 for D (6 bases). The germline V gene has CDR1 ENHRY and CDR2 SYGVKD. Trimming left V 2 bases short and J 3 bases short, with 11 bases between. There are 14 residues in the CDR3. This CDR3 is CAISEGRGDYEQYF. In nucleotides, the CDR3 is TGTGCCATCAGTGAGGGCAGGGGAGACTACGAGCAGTACTTC.